This T cell receptor (beta chain) stems from a study of metastatic and nonmetastatic thyroid tumors (TCRdb year 2020). Regarding the study in general: The researchers compared repertoires between peripheral blood samples and tumor or nodule tissue samples from patients with malignant or benign thyroid disease. What the study reported, not specific to this receptor: In both blood and tumor samples, TCR beta diversity was reported to be significantly higher in malignant tumors than in benign nodules.

CDR1 and CDR2 (SEHNR, FQNEAQ) derive from the germline V gene (reference sequence). V is reduced by 0 bases and J by 8 bases, leaving a spacing of 11 bases between them. From cysteine to phenylalanine, the CDR3 is 14 amino acids long. The only DNA kept is the CDR3, 42 bases in frame from the first base. On this clone: Its antigen is not yet known. Qualities for individual bases were not recorded, and no much larger clone is one base off.

The library was generated by PCR. Instrument used: Illumina HiSeq 4000. High-throughput sequencing was used to profile the CDR3 region of the TCR beta-chain in every patient. In the paper's pipeline: CDR3 differences across clinicopathological groups were used to build a classifier for discriminating distant-metastatic papillary thyroid cancer patients. To measure repertoire diversity the researchers used the Shannon index, while the Morisita-Horn index served to gauge how similar the tumor and blood repertoires were. TCRdb trimmed public reads at Q25 via fastp, called clones via MiXCR and kept in-frame beta chains. TCRdb's processing, not the authors', yielded these V and J calls. This sample gives 5,500 to 7,500 clones in total; about 33% of them show up just once. The ten top clones hold 10% to 15% of the sample. No treatment had been received by any patient before thyroid surgery. The study retrospectively analysed patient clinical samples collected from about 2012 to 2018 using T-cell receptor beta sequencing.

The sequencing input was adjacent normal tissue. This receptor was obtained from a female donor with papillary thyroid cancer or a benign thyroid nodule (not recorded which). Some clones in this sample may be carry-over from other donors' samples. This chain is built from TRBV7-9 and TRBJ2-1; perhaps TRBD2 is the D gene, with 5 bases matching. CDR3 sequence: CASSLAGERHEQFF. The DNA sequence is TGTGCCAGCAGCTTAGCCGGGGAGCGGCATGAGCAGTTCTTC. With the rest looked up from the reference TRBV7-9 and TRBJ2-1 genes rather than sequenced, the full variable domain is DTGVSQNPRHKITKRGQNVTFRCDPISEHNRLYWYRQTLGQGPEFLTYFQNEAQLEKSRLLSDRFSAERPKGSFSTLEIQRTEQGDSAMYLCASSLAGERHEQFFGPGTRLTVL.